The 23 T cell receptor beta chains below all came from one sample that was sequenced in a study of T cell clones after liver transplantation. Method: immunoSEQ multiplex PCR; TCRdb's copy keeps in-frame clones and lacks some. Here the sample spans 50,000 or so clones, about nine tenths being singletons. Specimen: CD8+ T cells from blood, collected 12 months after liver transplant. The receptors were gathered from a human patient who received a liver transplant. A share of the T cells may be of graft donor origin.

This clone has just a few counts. The CDR3 protein is CASSLTGDTQYF. CDR3 coding DNA: TGTGCCAGCAGCTTAACGGGAGATACGCAGTATTTT. The V call is TRBV13, the J call TRBJ2-3; D unresolved. Trimming pared 2 bases from V and 5 bases from J, leaving 5 bases between. The CDR3 length is 12 residues. Germline CDR1 and CDR2: PRHDT and FYEKMQ (reference sequence).

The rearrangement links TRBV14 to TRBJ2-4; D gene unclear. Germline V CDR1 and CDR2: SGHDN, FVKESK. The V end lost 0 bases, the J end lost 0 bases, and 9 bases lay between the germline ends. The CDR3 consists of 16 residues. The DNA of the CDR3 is TGTGCCAGCAGCCAAGATTGGGATCTAGCCAAAAACATTCAGTACTTC. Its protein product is CASSQDWDLAKNIQYF.

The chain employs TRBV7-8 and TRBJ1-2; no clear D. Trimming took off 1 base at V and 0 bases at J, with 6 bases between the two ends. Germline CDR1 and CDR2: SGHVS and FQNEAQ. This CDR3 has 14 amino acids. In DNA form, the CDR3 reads TGTGCCAGCAGCTTAGTCGGAGCTAACTATGGCTACACCTTC. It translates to CASSLVGANYGYTF. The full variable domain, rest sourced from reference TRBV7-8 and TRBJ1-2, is GAGVSQSPRYKVAKRGQDVALRCDPISGHVSLFWYQQALGQGPEFLTYFQNEAQLDKSGLPSDRFFAERPEGSVSTLKIQRTQQEDSAVYLCASSLVGANYGYTFGSGTRLTVV.

The DNA of the CDR3 is TGTGCCATCAGTGAGTCGCTACAGGTTCCCTACGAGCAGTACTTC. This codes for CAISESLQVPYEQYF. V gene TRBV10-3 combines with J gene TRBJ2-7; D might be TRBD1 (5 bases). Germline loops: CDR1 ENHRY, CDR2 SYGVKD. This CDR3 spans 15 amino acids. Trimming stripped 0 bases from V and 2 bases from J, with 11 bases between.

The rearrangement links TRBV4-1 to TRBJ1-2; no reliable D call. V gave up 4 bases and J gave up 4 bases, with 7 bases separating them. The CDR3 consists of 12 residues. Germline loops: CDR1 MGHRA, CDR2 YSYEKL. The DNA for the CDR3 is TGCGCCAGCAGCCTCGGTCTCTATGGCTACACCTTC. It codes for CASSLGLYGYTF.

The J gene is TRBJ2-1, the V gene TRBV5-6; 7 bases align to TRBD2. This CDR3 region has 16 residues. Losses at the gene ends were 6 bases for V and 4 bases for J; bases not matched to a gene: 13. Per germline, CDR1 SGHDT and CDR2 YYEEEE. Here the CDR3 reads CASTNLGLAVYNEQFF. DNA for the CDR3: TGTGCCAGCACCAATTTAGGCCTAGCGGTATACAATGAGCAGTTCTTC. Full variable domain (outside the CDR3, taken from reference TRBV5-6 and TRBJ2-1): DAGVTQSPTHLIKTRGQQVTLRCSPKSGHDTVSWYQQALGQGPQFIFQYYEEEERQRGNFPDRFSGHQFPNYSSELNVNALLLGDSALYLCASTNLGLAVYNEQFFGPGTRLTVL.

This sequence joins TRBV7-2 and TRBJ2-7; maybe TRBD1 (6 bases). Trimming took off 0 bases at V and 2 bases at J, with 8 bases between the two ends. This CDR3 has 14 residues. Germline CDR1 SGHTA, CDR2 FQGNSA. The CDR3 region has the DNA TGTGCCAGCAGCTTAGCTCCAGGGGCCTACGAGCAGTACTTC. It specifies CASSLAPGAYEQYF.

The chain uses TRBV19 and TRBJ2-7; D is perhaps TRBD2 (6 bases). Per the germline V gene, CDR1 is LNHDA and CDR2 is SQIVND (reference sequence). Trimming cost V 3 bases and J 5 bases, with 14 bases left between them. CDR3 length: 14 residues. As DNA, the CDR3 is TGTGCCAGTAGTATTACGGGGGAAGGGAACGAGCAGTACTTC. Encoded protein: CASSITGEGNEQYF. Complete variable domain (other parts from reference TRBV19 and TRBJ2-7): DGGITQSPKYLFRKEGQNVTLSCEQNLNHDAMYWYRQDPGQGLRLIYYSQIVNDFQKGDIAEGYSVSREKKESFPLTVTSAQKNPTAFYLCASSITGEGNEQYFGPGTRLTVT.

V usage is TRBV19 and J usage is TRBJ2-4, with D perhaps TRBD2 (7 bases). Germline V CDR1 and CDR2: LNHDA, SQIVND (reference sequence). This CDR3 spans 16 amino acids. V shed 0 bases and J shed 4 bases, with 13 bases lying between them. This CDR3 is CASSIDSGGPKNIQYF. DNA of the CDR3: TGTGCCAGTAGTATAGATTCGGGGGGCCCAAAAAACATTCAGTACTTC.

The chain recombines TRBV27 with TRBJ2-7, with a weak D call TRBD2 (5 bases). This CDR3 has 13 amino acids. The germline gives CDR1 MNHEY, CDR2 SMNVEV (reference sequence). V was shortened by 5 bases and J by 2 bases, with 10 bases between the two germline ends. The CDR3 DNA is TGTGCCAGCAGTGCGGGTAGGACCTACGAGCAGTACTTC. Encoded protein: CASSAGRTYEQYF.

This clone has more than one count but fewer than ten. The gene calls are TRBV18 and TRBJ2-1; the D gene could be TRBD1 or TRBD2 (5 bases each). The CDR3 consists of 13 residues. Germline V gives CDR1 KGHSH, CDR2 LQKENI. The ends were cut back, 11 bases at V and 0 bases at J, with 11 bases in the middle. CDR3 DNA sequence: TGTGCCGACGGGGACGACTCCTACAATGAGCAGTTCTTC. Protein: CADGDDSYNEQFF. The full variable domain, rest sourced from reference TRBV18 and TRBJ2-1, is NAGVMQNPRHLVRRRGQEARLRCSPMKGHSHVYWYRQLPEEGLKFMVYLQKENIIDESGMPKERFSAEFPKEGPSILRIQQVVRGDSAAYFCADGDDSYNEQFFGPGTRLTVL.

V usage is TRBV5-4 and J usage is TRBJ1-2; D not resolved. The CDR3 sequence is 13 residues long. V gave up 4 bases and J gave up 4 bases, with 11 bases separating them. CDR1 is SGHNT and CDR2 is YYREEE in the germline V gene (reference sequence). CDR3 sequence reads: CASSLGLGYGYTF. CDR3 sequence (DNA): TGTGCCAGCAGCCTAGGGTTAGGCTATGGCTACACCTTC.

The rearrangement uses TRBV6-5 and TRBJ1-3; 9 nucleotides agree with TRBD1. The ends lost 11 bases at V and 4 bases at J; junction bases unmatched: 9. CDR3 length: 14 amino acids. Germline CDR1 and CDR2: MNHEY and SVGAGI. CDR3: CAAKQGAEGNTIYF. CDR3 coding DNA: TGTGCCGCAAAACAGGGGGCGGAAGGAAACACCATATATTTT.

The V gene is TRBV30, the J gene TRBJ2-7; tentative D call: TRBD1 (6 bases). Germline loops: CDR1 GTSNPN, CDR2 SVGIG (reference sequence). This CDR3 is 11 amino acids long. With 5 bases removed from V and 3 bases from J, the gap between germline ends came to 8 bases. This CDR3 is CAWGQLYEQYF. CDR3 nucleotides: TGTGCCTGGGGACAGCTCTACGAGCAGTACTTC.

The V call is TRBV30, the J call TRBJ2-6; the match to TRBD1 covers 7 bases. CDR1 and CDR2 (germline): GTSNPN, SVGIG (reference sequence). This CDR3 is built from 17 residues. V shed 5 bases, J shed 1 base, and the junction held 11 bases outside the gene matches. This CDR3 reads CAWRQGPNTSGANVLTF. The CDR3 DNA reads TGTGCCTGGCGACAGGGTCCCAACACGTCTGGGGCCAACGTCCTGACTTTC.

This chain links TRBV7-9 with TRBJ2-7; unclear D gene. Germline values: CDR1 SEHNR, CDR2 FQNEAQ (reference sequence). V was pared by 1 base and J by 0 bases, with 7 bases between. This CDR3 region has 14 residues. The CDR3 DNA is TGTGCCAGCAGCTTAGGCCCCCTCTCCTACGAGCAGTACTTC. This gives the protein CASSLGPLSYEQYF.

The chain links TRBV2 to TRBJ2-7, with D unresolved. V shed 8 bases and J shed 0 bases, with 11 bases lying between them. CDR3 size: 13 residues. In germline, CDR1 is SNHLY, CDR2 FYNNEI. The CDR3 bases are TGTGCCAGCTGTCGGGCAGCCTCCTACGAGCAGTACTTC. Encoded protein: CASCRAASYEQYF.

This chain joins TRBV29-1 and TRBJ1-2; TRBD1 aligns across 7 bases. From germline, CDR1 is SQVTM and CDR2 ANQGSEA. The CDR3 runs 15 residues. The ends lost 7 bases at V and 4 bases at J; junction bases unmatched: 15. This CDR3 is CSALNPGQAIYGYTF. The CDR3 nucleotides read TGCAGCGCTTTAAATCCCGGACAGGCCATCTATGGCTACACCTTC.

The CDR3: CATLSGRDWFF. CDR3 nucleotide sequence: TGTGCCACCCTTAGCGGGAGGGATTGGTTCTTC. This sequence joins TRBV6-6 and TRBJ2-1, with TRBD2 identical over 11 bases. Trimming took 10 bases from V and 15 from J; bases not matched to a gene: 8. This CDR3 is 11 amino acids long. Germline CDR1 is MNHNY and CDR2 is SVGAGI (reference sequence).

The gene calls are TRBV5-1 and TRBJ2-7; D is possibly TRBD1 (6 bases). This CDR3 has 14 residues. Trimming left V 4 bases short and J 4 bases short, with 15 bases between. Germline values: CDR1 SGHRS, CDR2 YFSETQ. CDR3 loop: CASSPVWGPYEQYF. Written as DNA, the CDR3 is TGCGCCAGCAGCCCCGTTTGGGGGCCTTACGAGCAGTACTTC.

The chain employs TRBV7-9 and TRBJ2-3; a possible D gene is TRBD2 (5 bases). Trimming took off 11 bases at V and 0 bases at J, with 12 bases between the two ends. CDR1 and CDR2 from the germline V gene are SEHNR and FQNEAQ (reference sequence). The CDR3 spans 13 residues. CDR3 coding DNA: TGTGCCTCCGAGGGTTTTAGCACAGATACGCAGTATTTT. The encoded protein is CASEGFSTDTQYF.

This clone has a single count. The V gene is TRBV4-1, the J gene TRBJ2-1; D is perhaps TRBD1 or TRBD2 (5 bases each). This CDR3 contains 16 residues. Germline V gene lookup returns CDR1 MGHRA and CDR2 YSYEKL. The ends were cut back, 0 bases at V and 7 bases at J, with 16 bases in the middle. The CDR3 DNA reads TGCGCCAGCAGCCAAGAAGGGGACGGTCTTAGGAATGAGCAGTTCTTC. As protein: CASSQEGDGLRNEQFF.

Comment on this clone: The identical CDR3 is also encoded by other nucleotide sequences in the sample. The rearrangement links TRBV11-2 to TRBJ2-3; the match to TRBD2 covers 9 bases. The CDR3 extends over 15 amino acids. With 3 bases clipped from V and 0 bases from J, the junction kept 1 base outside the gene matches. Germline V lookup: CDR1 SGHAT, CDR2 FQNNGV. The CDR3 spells CASSFSGSSTDTQYF. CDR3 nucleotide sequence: TGTGCCAGCAGCTTTAGCGGGAGTAGCACAGATACGCAGTATTTT. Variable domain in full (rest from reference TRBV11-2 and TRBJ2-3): EAGVAQSPRYKIIEKRQSVAFWCNPISGHATLYWYQQILGQGPKLLIQFQNNGVVDDSQLPKDRFSAERLKGVDSTLKIQPAKLEDSAVYLCASSFSGSSTDTQYFGPGTRLTVL.